These 16 T cell receptor beta chains originate from one sample sequenced in a study of long-term antiretroviral therapy in people with HIV. The libraries were made with immunoSEQ v3.0 at survey level. Clones were sequenced by immunoSEQ multiplex PCR, and TCRdb holds only the in-frame ones, with some missing. Counted here are about 21,000 clones, about four fifths occurring once; the ten biggest clones make up more than 7%. Sequencing used unsorted PBMCs, obtained at the start of antiretroviral therapy. The receptors shown here come from a man over 45 with HIV.

The V and J genes are TRBV15 and TRBJ2-1; 9 nucleotides align to TRBD2. CDR1 is LNHNV and CDR2 is YYDKDF in the germline V gene (reference sequence). The trim removed 1 base at V and 8 bases at J, leaving 9 bases unmatched. This CDR3 has 16 amino acids. In DNA, the CDR3 is TGTGCCACCAGCAGAGTTAGCGGGAGTGGTGTCGATGAGCAGTTCTTC. Translating it yields CATSRVSGSGVDEQFF.

V usage is TRBV5-1 and J usage is TRBJ2-7; D is undetermined. Trimming stripped 0 bases from V and 0 bases from J, with 7 bases between. The V gene's germline CDR1 is SGHRS and CDR2 YFSETQ. The CDR3 loop spans 14 amino acids. The chain's CDR3 is CASSLAGSSYEQYF. The CDR3 DNA sequence: TGCGCCAGCAGCTTGGCTGGCAGCTCCTACGAGCAGTACTTC.

J is TRBJ2-5 and V is TRBV5-1; D gene unclear. V gave up 0 bases and J gave up 9 bases, with 21 bases separating them. This CDR3 region has 16 residues. Germline CDR1 and CDR2: SGHRS and YFSETQ. The CDR3 reads CASSLGSWTTDAAQYF. CDR3 coding DNA: TGCGCCAGCAGCTTGGGATCATGGACGACCGATGCGGCCCAGTACTTC. Full variable domain (outside the CDR3, taken from reference TRBV5-1 and TRBJ2-5): KAGVTQTPRYLIKTRGQQVTLSCSPISGHRSVSWYQQTPGQGLQFLFEYFSETQRNKGNFPGRFSGRQFSNSRSEMNVSTLELGDSALYLCASSLGSWTTDAAQYFGPGTRLLVL.

V is TRBV27 and J is TRBJ1-5; D gene unclear. The CDR3 consists of 15 residues. Per the germline V gene, CDR1 is MNHEY and CDR2 is SMNVEV (reference sequence). With 6 bases removed from V and 6 bases from J, the gap between germline ends came to 18 bases. The CDR3 region has the DNA TGTGCCAGCAGGACATGGAGGGAAGGTGGTCAGCCCCAGCATTTT. Amino acids: CASRTWREGGQPQHF.

The chain has TRBV5-1 and TRBJ2-2; no clear D gene. The germline V gene encodes CDR1 SGHRS and CDR2 YFSETQ. The ends were cut back, 0 bases at V and 6 bases at J, with 15 bases in the middle. The CDR3 has 16 residues. CDR3 sequence reads: CASSLEVLDPAGELFF. CDR3 sequence (DNA): TGCGCCAGCAGCTTGGAAGTGTTAGACCCAGCCGGGGAGCTGTTTTTT.

This chain joins TRBV7-2 and TRBJ1-1; 9 nucleotides line up with TRBD1. Germline V gene lookup returns CDR1 SGHTA and CDR2 FQGNSA. The J segment lost 5 bases and the V segment lost 3 bases, leaving 7 bases of the junction unmatched. There are 15 residues in the CDR3. The CDR3 nucleotides read TGTGCCAGCAGCTTCTTACAGGGGGCGTGGACTGAAGCTTTCTTT. Its translation: CASSFLQGAWTEAFF. The whole variable domain, remainder taken from reference TRBV7-2 and TRBJ1-1, is GAGVSQSPSNKVTEKGKDVELRCDPISGHTALYWYRQSLGQGLEFLIYFQGNSAPDKSGLPSDRFSAERTGGSVSTLTIQRTQQEDSAVYLCASSFLQGAWTEAFFGQGTRLTVV.

The gene calls are TRBV7-9 and TRBJ2-3; perhaps TRBD1 as D (6 bases). V gave up 5 bases and J gave up 3 bases, with 12 bases separating them. The CDR3 length is 14 residues. From germline, CDR1 is SEHNR and CDR2 FQNEAQ (reference sequence). CDR3 sequence reads: CASSIGQLTDTQYF. CDR3 in DNA: TGTGCCAGCAGCATCGGACAGTTAACAGATACGCAGTATTTT.

The chain carries TRBV30 and TRBJ2-1; D could derive from TRBD1 or TRBD2 (5 bases each). Germline lookup yields CDR1 GTSNPN and CDR2 SVGIG (reference sequence). This CDR3 comprises 13 residues. Between the trimmed V and J ends, which lost 4 bases and 4 bases, there was a span of 11 bases. CDR3 amino acids: CAWTRDLYNEQFF. CDR3 nucleotide sequence: TGTGCCTGGACAAGGGACCTTTACAATGAGCAGTTCTTC. The variable domain in full, with the rest retrieved from reference TRBV30 and TRBJ2-1, is SQTIHQWPATLVQPVGSPLSLECTVEGTSNPNLYWYRQAAGRGLQLLFYSVGIGQISSEVPQNLSASRPQDRQFILSSKKLLLSDSGFYLCAWTRDLYNEQFFGPGTRLTVL.

This chain links TRBV10-3 with TRBJ2-2; D possibly uses TRBD1 or TRBD2 (6 bases each). The CDR3 extends over 17 amino acids. Germline CDR1 is ENHRY and CDR2 is SYGVKD. The V gene lost 6 bases and the J gene lost 2 bases, with 19 bases spanning the gap. As DNA, the CDR3 is TGTGCCATCAGAAGCAGGGGACTTAACCTCAACACCGGGGAGCTGTTTTTT. This encodes CAIRSRGLNLNTGELFF.

This clone is a singleton in its sample. The rearrangement links TRBV9 to TRBJ2-2; no clear D gene. The germline V and J ends were trimmed by 4 bases and 2 bases, with 6 bases remaining between them. The CDR3 loop spans 13 amino acids. CDR1 is SGDLS, CDR2 YYNGEE, per germline. Written as DNA, the CDR3 is TGTGCCAGCAGCAGTAAAAACACCGGGGAGCTGTTTTTT. Its translation is CASSSKNTGELFF.

This chain connects TRBV4-2 to TRBJ2-3; the match to TRBD2 covers 9 bases. The CDR3 sequence is 16 residues long. In germline, CDR1 is LGHNA, CDR2 YNFKEQ. The ends lost 5 bases at V and 2 bases at J; junction bases unmatched: 8. The CDR3 region is CASSGATSGLTDTQYF. DNA for the CDR3: TGTGCCAGCAGCGGGGCGACTAGCGGTCTCACAGATACGCAGTATTTT.

J is TRBJ2-3 and V is TRBV30, with 8 positions matching TRBD2. The CDR3 loop spans 13 amino acids. Unmatched junction bases numbered 6, after V lost 5 bases and J lost 5 bases. Germline loops: CDR1 GTSNPN, CDR2 SVGIG (reference sequence). The CDR3 reads CAWGSGNLDTQYF. In DNA form, the CDR3 reads TGTGCCTGGGGTAGCGGGAATCTAGATACGCAGTATTTT.

In this sample, this clone turned up once. This chain uses TRBV28 with TRBJ2-7; 10 bases fit TRBD1. The CDR3 sequence is 16 residues long. Germline CDR1 MDHEN, CDR2 SYDVKM. V was clipped by 5 bases and J by 0 bases; unmatched bases: 7. CDR3 bases: TGTGCCAGCAGTAGGGACAGGGGACTGAGCTCCTACGAGCAGTACTTC. It translates to CASSRDRGLSSYEQYF.

The chain employs TRBV28 and TRBJ1-1, with a possible D match to TRBD1 (5 bases). Trimming removed 5 bases from V and 0 bases from J, with 16 bases in between. Germline V gene lookup returns CDR1 MDHEN and CDR2 SYDVKM. This CDR3 region has 16 residues. CDR3 residues: CASSPPGRELNTEAFF. DNA of the CDR3: TGTGCCAGCAGTCCCCCGGGACGGGAGTTGAACACTGAAGCTTTCTTT.

The chain has TRBV19 and TRBJ2-7; D is undetermined. V dropped 1 base and J dropped 4 bases, with 8 bases sitting between them. Germline loops: CDR1 LNHDA, CDR2 SQIVND (reference sequence). This CDR3 spans 13 amino acids. The CDR3 bases are TGTGCCAGTAGTATAGGGCTTACGTACGAGCAGTACTTC. This codes for CASSIGLTYEQYF.

The chain recombines TRBV28 with TRBJ1-2, with TRBD1 as a possible D gene (6 bases). V gave up 6 bases and J gave up 3 bases, with 14 bases separating them. The CDR3 is made up of 14 amino acids. Germline CDR1 and CDR2: MDHEN and SYDVKM. DNA for the CDR3: TGTGCCAGCAGCTCCACAGGGCCGTACTATGGCTACACCTTC. Its translation is CASSSTGPYYGYTF.